The entry below describes one T cell receptor (beta chain). This clone's antigen is unknown. Base-call qualities are not available, and no considerably larger clone is one nucleotide away. Receptor libraries were prepared by the immunoSEQ multiplex PCR assay. As for the original processing: To diagnose cytomegalovirus status from the catalog of TCR beta chain sequences, a statistical classification framework was built. TCRdb took this table from immuneACCESS and kept in-frame rearrangements with V and J called. Such tables lack part of the clones; where checked against another copy, unresolved V genes explain under half of the gap, and the rest is unexplained. From that table come the V and J calls and clone size; the DNA was used to work out D and trimming. This sample lists about 340,000 clones; 75% to 90% were detected once. The ten top clones hold 0.84% of the sample. The data originate from a study of cytomegalovirus exposure and HLA in healthy donors (dated by TCRdb to the late 2010s). In the study overall: The roughly 670 repertoires of the first cohort and the 120 validation repertoires were produced on the same platform, according to a later analysis. The aim of the study was to test whether cataloging public T cell receptors could identify signatures of past pathogen exposure. Besides the first cohort of under 700 subjects, a separate validation cohort made up of 120 different subjects was used. To predict cytomegalovirus infection status, the study combined high-throughput TCR immunosequencing, statistical association of individual TCRs with disease status, and machine learning.

CDR1 and CDR2, looked up from the germline V gene, are LGHNA and YSLEER. Germline trimming amounts to 5 bases on V and 0 bases on J, with 7 as the count of junction bases outside the gene matches. Inclusive of the bounding cysteine and phenylalanine, the CDR3 is 16 residues long. The read is trimmed to its CDR3 DNA, 48 bases read in frame from base 1. The donors belonged to the validation cohort of over a hundred subjects, which was separate from the approximately 700-subject first cohort. Findings and caveats that apply to the study as a whole: In the study, some 160 TCR beta chains were listed as associated with cytomegalovirus. A later analysis had no HLA typing for the validation cohort, so co-occurrence there was scored across all 130 or so repertoires. Three of the identified cytomegalovirus-associated TCR beta chains were confirmed in vitro to be specific for cytomegalovirus antigens. While some public TCRs were present in many individuals, most TCR sequences turned up only very rarely across donors. The authors suggested that the approach could potentially be generalized to other disease states and immunological phenotypes. Subsequent analysis determined that TCRs grouped into clusters in the first cohort also showed a tendency toward co-occurrence across the 120 validation repertoires, and 85% to 95% of cluster scores exceeded 0. The classifier was reported to diagnose cytomegalovirus status with high specificity and sensitivity in both the original and validation cohorts.

This sequence uses TRBV4-3 and TRBJ2-7, with TRBD2 identical over 10 junction bases. The TCR was taken from a young woman in good health and CMV-seronegative. Material for sequencing was PBMCs. The DNA is TGCGCCAGCAGCGAAACTAGCGGGATGAGCTCCTACGAGCAGTACTTC. This sequence encodes CASSETSGMSSYEQYF.